This TCR beta chain was sequenced during a study of brain metastases from non-small cell lung cancer. V was shortened by 5 bases and J by 5 bases, with 6 bases between the two germline ends. This CDR3 comprises 12 residues. Germline loops: CDR1 SGHNT, CDR2 YENEEA. Only in-frame clones appear in the TCRdb table, and some are missing; sequencing was by immunoSEQ multiplex PCR. The data hold 800 to 1,100 clones, with around nine tenths observed a single time. This receptor was taken from a donor aged 40 or older with non-small cell lung cancer. The chain employs TRBV11-3 and TRBJ2-2; D unclear. Sequenced sample: tumor-adjacent normal tissue. As DNA, the CDR3 is TGTGCCAGCAGCAAACTTACCGGGGAGCTGTTTTTT. As protein: CASSKLTGELFF. Full variable domain (outside the CDR3, taken from reference TRBV11-3 and TRBJ2-2): EAGVVQSPRYKIIEKKQPVAFWCNPISGHNTLYWYLQNLGQGPELLIRYENEEAVDDSQLPKDRFSAERLKGVDSTLKIQPAELGDSAVYLCASSKLTGELFFGEGSRLTVL.